Below are 9 T cell receptor beta chains sequenced from a single sample in a study of chemoradiotherapy in HPV16-positive cancers. Clones were read by immunoSEQ multiplex PCR, and TCRdb kept only the in-frame ones, dropping some. The sample has over 10,000 clones; approximately 89% are singletons. Sequencing used blood, obtained from a patient who underwent chemoradiotherapy. The receptors come from a human donor with HPV-associated anogenital cancer.

The rearrangement joins TRBV2 to TRBJ2-5; D is unresolved. Trimming shortened V by 4 bases and J by 5 bases, and 20 bases separated the two germline ends. Germline CDR1 reads SNHLY; CDR2 reads FYNNEI. CDR3 size: 16 residues. CDR3 DNA: TGTGCCAGCAGTGCCCCTATAATAGAAGGTCTGGAGACCCAGTACTTC. It encodes CASSAPIIEGLETQYF.

The J gene is TRBJ2-6, the V gene TRBV19; D gene unclear. Trimming shortened V by 3 bases and J by 0 bases, and 12 bases separated the two germline ends. The germline CDR1 and CDR2 sequences are LNHDA and SQIVND (reference sequence). The CDR3 runs to 17 residues. The CDR3 nucleotides are TGTGCCAGTAGTATTCCCAGACTGTACTCTGGGGCCAACGTCCTGACTTTC. Encoded protein: CASSIPRLYSGANVLTF.

The rearrangement joins TRBV28 to TRBJ1-1, with TRBD1 matching 8 bases. The CDR3 consists of 12 residues. CDR1 and CDR2 from the germline V gene are MDHEN and SYDVKM. The ends lost 9 bases at V and 3 bases at J; junction bases unmatched: 3. The CDR3 DNA sequence: TGTGCCAGTCGGACAGGGCACACTGAAGCTTTCTTT. This translates into CASRTGHTEAFF.

For the CDR3, the DNA is TGTGCCAGCAGCCGCGACCGCCCACTAGCGGGGGAAGACACAGATACGCAGTATTTT. Translation gives CASSRDRPLAGEDTDTQYF. This rearrangement joins TRBV7-2 to TRBJ2-3; 11 bases align to TRBD2. The CDR3 consists of 19 residues. Germline loops: CDR1 SGHTA, CDR2 FQGNSA. The trim removed 5 bases at V and 2 bases at J, leaving 15 bases unmatched.

This clone was seen once. The J gene is TRBJ2-2, the V gene TRBV5-1; 10 positions match TRBD2. Germline trimming cut 4 bases from V and 7 bases from J; bases unmatched to any gene: 7. There are 15 residues in the CDR3. Per germline, CDR1 SGHRS and CDR2 YFSETQ. CDR3 amino acids: CASSRLAGASGELFF. CDR3 sequence (DNA): TGCGCCAGCAGCCGCCTAGCGGGGGCCAGCGGGGAGCTGTTTTTT.

This sequence joins TRBV19 and TRBJ1-6, with a tentative D call TRBD1 (5 bases). The CDR3 sequence is 19 residues long. The V end lost 6 bases, the J end lost 1 base, and 22 bases lay between the germline ends. Germline CDR1 and CDR2: LNHDA and SQIVND (reference sequence). The DNA of the CDR3 is TGTGCCAGTAGGGGACCGGTCGACAGCAGCCGATCCTATAATTCACCCCTCCACTTT. Its translation: CASRGPVDSSRSYNSPLHF.

This clone appeared a single time. This sequence joins TRBV7-2 and TRBJ2-2; D tentatively reads TRBD1 or TRBD2 (7 bases each). This CDR3 has 14 residues. Trimming took off 3 bases at V and 7 bases at J, with 12 bases between the two ends. CDR1 is SGHTA, CDR2 FQGNSA, per germline. The CDR3 DNA sequence: TGTGCCAGCAGCTTCAGGGGGGGGTTCGGGGAGCTGTTTTTT. This sequence encodes CASSFRGGFGELFF.

The V call is TRBV19, the J call TRBJ2-7; TRBD1 agrees at 8 bases. CDR1 is LNHDA and CDR2 is SQIVND in the germline V gene (reference sequence). V was clipped by 8 bases and J by 4 bases; unmatched bases: 10. The CDR3 covers 14 residues. The CDR3 loop reads CASQLTGGIYEQYF. The DNA of the CDR3 is TGTGCCAGTCAGCTCACAGGGGGGATATACGAGCAGTACTTC.

The V call is TRBV19, the J call TRBJ2-5; D not resolved. V was clipped by 2 bases and J by 3 bases, with 7 bases between them. CDR3 size: 13 residues. Germline CDR1 and CDR2: LNHDA and SQIVND (reference sequence). CDR3 coding DNA: TGTGCCAGTAGTATAAGGACGGAAGAGACCCAGTACTTC. The encoded protein is CASSIRTEETQYF.